Shown below are 26 T cell receptor beta chains from a single sample sequenced in a study of T cells in Graves' hyperthyroidism and ophthalmopathy. Amplified TCR beta CDR3 regions came from RNA transcripts. HTBI primers were employed in a first-round RT-PCR of the TCR CDR3. In TCRdb, the multiplex PCR reads were re-called with MiXCR into one record per CDR3 protein. Here the sample spans 500,000 to 600,000 distinct CDR3 sequences, around 45% being singletons. The sample taken for sequencing was peripheral blood or thyroid tissue (not recorded which). These receptors were collected from a woman aged 18 to 35 with Graves' hyperthyroidism.

The chain recombines TRBV24-1 with TRBJ2-3, with D possibly TRBD1 on 5 matching bases. This CDR3 has 13 amino acids. V was pared by 4 bases and J by 4 bases, with 8 bases between. Germline CDR1 is KGHDR and CDR2 is SFDVKD. The CDR3 DNA follows: TGTGCCACCAGTGACAAGGGGCCAGATACGCAGTATTTT. As protein: CATSDKGPDTQYF.

This clonotype was seen at least ten times. A much larger clone is a single base away; this may be a read error. The rearrangement uses TRBV29-1 and TRBJ1-2; D gene ambiguous. This CDR3 is 10 amino acids long. Germline CDR1 and CDR2: SQVTM and ANQGSEA. Trimming removed 4 bases from V and 7 bases from J, with 7 bases in between. The CDR3 coding sequence is TGCAGCGTTGGAGATCGTGGCTACACCTTC. It is translated as CSVGDRGYTF.

The CDR3 sequence: CASLGNEQYF. CDR3 DNA: TGTGCCAGCTTGGGGAACGAGCAGTACTTC. The chain joins TRBV18 to TRBJ2-7; D gene ambiguous. CDR3 length: 10 residues. The V end was cut by 7 bases, the J end by 5 bases, with 6 bases between. Germline V gene sequence: CDR1 KGHSH, CDR2 LQKENI.

At least ten counts were recorded for this clonotype. The chain links TRBV5-8 to TRBJ2-3, with 14 bases that match TRBD2. The CDR3 is 16 amino acids. The V gene's germline CDR1 is SGHTS and CDR2 YDEGEE. With V trimmed by 4 bases and J by 6 bases, 7 bases remained unmatched. For the CDR3, the DNA is TGTGCCAGCAGCCCGGGACTAGCGGGAGCTTCGGATACGCAGTATTTT. It specifies CASSPGLAGASDTQYF.

Ten or more counts support this clonotype. At one boundary the junction diverges from the germline segment, which might be a read error. The CDR3 region is CASSLRRNPEAFF. The CDR3 region has the DNA TGTGCCAGCAGCCTACGAAGGAACCCTGAAGCTTTCTTT. The chain links TRBV3-1 to TRBJ1-1; no clear D. Germline V gives CDR1 LGHDT, CDR2 YNNKEL (reference sequence). This CDR3 is built from 13 residues.

There are many counts of this clonotype. The J gene is TRBJ1-2, the V gene TRBV27; tentative D call: TRBD1 (5 bases). Trimming pared 6 bases from V and 0 bases from J, leaving 11 bases between. Germline lookup yields CDR1 MNHEY and CDR2 SMNVEV (reference sequence). This CDR3 comprises 14 residues. CDR3 nucleotide sequence: TGTGCCAGCAGCTTGAAGGGGTCTAACTATGGCTACACCTTC. This sequence encodes CASSLKGSNYGYTF.

This clonotype has at least ten counts. The V call is TRBV5-6, the J call TRBJ2-7, with D possibly being TRBD2 (6 bases). Between the trimmed V and J ends, which lost 7 bases and 3 bases, there was a span of 14 bases. Germline CDR1 is SGHDT and CDR2 is YYEEEE. The CDR3 is made up of 13 amino acids. The CDR3 nucleotides read TGTGCCAGCTACGGGCGGGGAGGCTACGAGCAGTACTTC. It codes for CASYGRGGYEQYF.

J is TRBJ2-5 and V is TRBV29-1; 8 bases match TRBD2. The germline CDR1 and CDR2 sequences are SQVTM and ANQGSEA. CDR3 length: 14 amino acids. Losses at the gene ends were 8 bases for V and 4 bases for J; bases not matched to a gene: 12. The chain's CDR3 is CSLLSSGGAETQYF. In DNA, the CDR3 is TGCAGCTTGCTCTCCTCGGGAGGGGCAGAGACCCAGTACTTC. Filled out from reference TRBV29-1 and TRBJ2-5, the complete variable domain reads SAVISQKPSRDICQRGTSLTIQCQVDSQVTMMFWYRQQPGQSLTLIATANQGSEATYESGFVIDKFPISRPNLTFSTLTVSNMSPEDSSIYLCSLLSSGGAETQYFGPGTRLLVL.

As to this clonotype: The junction differs from germline at one of its ends, possibly a read error. Written as DNA, the CDR3 is TGTGCCAGCTCACCACCACTAGCGGAGAAAAGGGACTTC. Protein: CASSPPLAEKRDF. The V call is TRBV7-2, the J call TRBJ2-5, with TRBD2 identical over 8 bases. The germline gives CDR1 SGHTA, CDR2 FQGNSA. CDR3 length: 13 residues.

The chain uses TRBV13 and TRBJ2-7; the D gene is possibly TRBD2 (6 bases). The germline V and J ends were trimmed by 5 bases and 7 bases, with 21 bases remaining between them. This CDR3 spans 15 amino acids. Germline loops: CDR1 PRHDT, CDR2 FYEKMQ (reference sequence). The CDR3, as DNA: TGTGCCAGCAGCCCCCCTACGGGGGTTGGGGGGGAGCAGTACTTC. Translating it yields CASSPPTGVGGEQYF.

To note about this clonotype: This may come from a read error, since a much larger clone is one base off. This chain uses TRBV5-8 with TRBJ1-2, with D hard to call. This CDR3 spans 13 amino acids. Germline CDR1 is SGHTS and CDR2 is YDEGEE. Trimming stripped 0 bases from V and 3 bases from J, with 6 bases between. CDR3 protein: CASSLVDDYGYTF. In DNA, the CDR3 is TGTGCCAGCAGCTTGGTCGATGACTATGGCTACACCTTC.

This clonotype was seen a single time. The V and J genes are TRBV11-2 and TRBJ2-5, with TRBD2 matching 13 bases. TRBJ2-1 matches the DNA end more closely, so the J call is doubtful. The CDR3 sequence is 15 residues long. Per the germline V gene, CDR1 is SGHAT and CDR2 is FQNNGV. CDR3 nucleotide sequence: TGTGCCAGCAGCGTCGGGACTAGCGGGATGAGTGAGCAGTTCTTC. Translating gives CASSVGTSGMSEQFF.

At least ten counts were recorded for this clonotype. The chain is built from TRBV3-1 and TRBJ1-2, with TRBD1 as a possible D gene (5 bases). Trimming cost V 4 bases and J 3 bases, with 12 bases left between them. The germline gives CDR1 LGHDT, CDR2 YNNKEL (reference sequence). The CDR3 loop spans 14 amino acids. The CDR3 is CASSRRGDDYGYTF. The CDR3 DNA sequence: TGTGCCAGCAGCCGGCGGGGGGATGACTATGGCTACACCTTC.

As to this clonotype: Because the CDR3 is missing its conserved closing phenylalanine or tryptophan, this is likely a read error. The V call is TRBV7-8, the J call TRBJ2-1; 8 bases fit TRBD2. The V gene end was trimmed by 1 base and the J gene end by 2 bases; junction bases not matched to a gene: 7. Germline values: CDR1 SGHVS, CDR2 FQNEAQ. This CDR3 region has 17 residues. CDR3 bases: TGTGCCAGCAGCTTAGGGGCCACCGGGAGGGCCTACAATGAGCAGTTCTCC. Amino acid sequence: CASSLGATGRAYNEQFS.

V usage is TRBV15 and J usage is TRBJ2-7, with a tentative D call TRBD1 (6 bases). V lost 3 bases to trimming and J lost 1 base, with 10 bases between them. Per the germline V gene, CDR1 is LNHNV and CDR2 is YYDKDF (reference sequence). This CDR3 is built from 14 residues. The CDR3 loop reads CATSSKQGSYEQYF. The CDR3 DNA reads as TGTGCCACCAGCAGCAAACAGGGTTCCTACGAGCAGTACTTC.

This clonotype was found many times. This chain joins TRBV11-2 and TRBJ2-7; D not certain. With 3 bases removed from V and 6 bases from J, the gap between germline ends came to 9 bases. Per the germline V gene, CDR1 is SGHAT and CDR2 is FQNNGV. There are 12 residues in the CDR3. The CDR3 DNA reads as TGTGCCAGCAGCTTCGGAGCGTTCGAGCAGTACTTC. Translated, it gives CASSFGAFEQYF.

The table lists this clonotype with a count of one. The chain has TRBV20-1 and TRBJ1-2; possible D gene TRBD1, 6 bases. The CDR3 length is 10 residues. The germline V gene encodes CDR1 DFQATT and CDR2 SNEGSKA (reference sequence). The V and J ends lost 6 bases and 9 bases respectively, with 11 bases between them. CDR3: CSATDSRYTF. The CDR3 bases are TGCAGTGCAACGGACAGCCGCTACACCTTC.

The V call is TRBV7-2, the J call TRBJ1-1; no reliable D call. The V and J ends lost 6 bases and 1 base respectively, with 9 bases between them. The CDR3 extends over 13 amino acids. Germline V gives CDR1 SGHTA, CDR2 FQGNSA. CDR3 sequence reads: CASSTMGNTEAFF. CDR3 coding DNA: TGTGCCAGCAGTACGATGGGGAACACTGAAGCTTTCTTT.

V gene TRBV20-1 combines with J gene TRBJ1-1; 7 bases line up with TRBD1. This CDR3 spans 13 amino acids. Germline CDR1 and CDR2: DFQATT and SNEGSKA (reference sequence). The trim removed 3 bases at V and 4 bases at J, leaving 5 bases unmatched. The CDR3 bases are TGCAGTGCTAGTTACGGGACAGCCACTGAAGCTTTCTTT. Its protein product is CSASYGTATEAFF.

This sequence joins TRBV10-2 and TRBJ2-7; 9 bases map to TRBD1. V dropped 0 bases and J dropped 3; count of bases not matched to a gene: 0. Germline V gene data show CDR1 as WSHSY and CDR2 as SAAADI. The CDR3 extends over 14 amino acids. The CDR3 here is CASSESTGGYEQYF. In DNA, the CDR3 is TGCGCCAGCAGTGAGTCGACAGGGGGCTACGAGCAGTACTTC.

This clonotype was recorded many times. This rearrangement joins TRBV19 to TRBJ1-4; 9 bases align to TRBD1. Germline V gene sequence: CDR1 LNHDA, CDR2 SQIVND (reference sequence). V lost 7 bases and J lost 8; bases outside the gene matches: 11. This CDR3 spans 15 amino acids. In nucleotides, the CDR3 is TGTGCCAGTAATCGGCCGGGACAGGGAAGAGAAAAACTGTTTTTT. Its protein is CASNRPGQGREKLFF.

The chain joins TRBV7-7 to TRBJ1-5; D is unresolved. The CDR3 sequence is 14 residues long. The V end lost 1 base, the J end lost 11 bases, and 15 bases lay between the germline ends. Germline values: CDR1 SSHAT, CDR2 FNYEAQ (reference sequence). CDR3 sequence reads: CASSLGGLEETQHF. In DNA form, the CDR3 reads TGTGCCAGCAGCTTAGGCGGACTTGAAGAGACCCAGCATTTT.

The V call is TRBV20-1, the J call TRBJ1-5; TRBD1 is a possible D gene (5 bases). The CDR3 consists of 14 residues. V lost 6 bases, J lost 11 bases, and 23 bases lay in between. Germline V gene lookup returns CDR1 DFQATT and CDR2 SNEGSKA (reference sequence). CDR3 sequence reads: CSAGDRSRQETQHF. The CDR3 DNA reads TGCAGTGCGGGCGACAGAAGTCGGCAAGAGACCCAGCATTTT.

Of note for this clonotype: This may be a read error: a much more frequent sequence differs by one nucleotide. The chain couples TRBV12-3 or TRBV12-4 to TRBJ2-7; D is possibly TRBD1 (5 bases). The CDR3 extends over 13 amino acids. V was cut by 3 bases and J by 12 bases, with 18 bases left in between. For the CDR3, the DNA is TGTGCCAGCAGTTTTTTGGACCAGGGCCCGTGGTACTTC. Translated: CASSFLDQGPWYF.

This chain uses TRBV6-5 with TRBJ1-3; D gene unclear. Trimming cost V 2 bases and J 0 bases, with 11 bases left between them. CDR3 length equals 16 residues. Per germline, CDR1 MNHEY and CDR2 SVGAGI. CDR3 nucleotides: TGTGCCAGCAGTTACCAAGCGCGGAGCTCTGGAAACACCATATATTTT. Translation gives CASSYQARSSGNTIYF.

There are a few counts of this clonotype. The chain is built from TRBV2 and TRBJ2-7; unclear D gene. The CDR3 is made up of 10 amino acids. V lost 7 bases to trimming and J lost 2 bases, with 3 bases between them. CDR1 is SNHLY, CDR2 FYNNEI, per germline. CDR3 nucleotide sequence: TGTGCCAGCAAGACCTACGAGCAGTACTTC. Translating gives CASKTYEQYF.